This T cell receptor (beta chain) was identified in a study of Graves' ophthalmopathy and Graves' hyperthyroidism. Looking at the study overall: Peripheral blood sampling occurred at initial diagnosis, before any treatment. Overall study results and limits: Blood samples also showed most expanded thyroid clonotypes exceeding 0.001 frequency.

In the case of this clonotype: The antigen is not known.

Having ophthalmopathy, the donors showed moderate-to-severe activity, CAS ≥3 and NOSPECS ≥4, with disease lasting under 3 months. Enrollment excluded any patients with other autoimmune diseases, uncontrolled infections, pregnancy or lactation. CDR3 length: 17 residues. V gave up 0 bases and J gave up 5 bases, with 19 bases separating them. Germline CDR1 LNHNV, CDR2 YYDKDF (reference sequence). TCR beta CDR3 regions were amplified from RNA transcripts. First-round RT-PCR relied on HTBI primers, and a second-round multiplex PCR came next. TCRdb re-called the multiplex PCR reads through MiXCR, storing one row per CDR3 protein. The sample has some 750,000 distinct CDR3 sequences; about 44% are singletons.

Sequenced sample: peripheral blood. This sequence originates from an adult man with Graves' ophthalmopathy. The V call is TRBV15, the J call TRBJ2-5; D unresolved. As DNA, the CDR3 is TGTGCCACCAGCAGAGAGGAAGCTGGATTCAGAACGGAGACCCAGTACTTC. Amino acid sequence: CATSREEAGFRTETQYF.